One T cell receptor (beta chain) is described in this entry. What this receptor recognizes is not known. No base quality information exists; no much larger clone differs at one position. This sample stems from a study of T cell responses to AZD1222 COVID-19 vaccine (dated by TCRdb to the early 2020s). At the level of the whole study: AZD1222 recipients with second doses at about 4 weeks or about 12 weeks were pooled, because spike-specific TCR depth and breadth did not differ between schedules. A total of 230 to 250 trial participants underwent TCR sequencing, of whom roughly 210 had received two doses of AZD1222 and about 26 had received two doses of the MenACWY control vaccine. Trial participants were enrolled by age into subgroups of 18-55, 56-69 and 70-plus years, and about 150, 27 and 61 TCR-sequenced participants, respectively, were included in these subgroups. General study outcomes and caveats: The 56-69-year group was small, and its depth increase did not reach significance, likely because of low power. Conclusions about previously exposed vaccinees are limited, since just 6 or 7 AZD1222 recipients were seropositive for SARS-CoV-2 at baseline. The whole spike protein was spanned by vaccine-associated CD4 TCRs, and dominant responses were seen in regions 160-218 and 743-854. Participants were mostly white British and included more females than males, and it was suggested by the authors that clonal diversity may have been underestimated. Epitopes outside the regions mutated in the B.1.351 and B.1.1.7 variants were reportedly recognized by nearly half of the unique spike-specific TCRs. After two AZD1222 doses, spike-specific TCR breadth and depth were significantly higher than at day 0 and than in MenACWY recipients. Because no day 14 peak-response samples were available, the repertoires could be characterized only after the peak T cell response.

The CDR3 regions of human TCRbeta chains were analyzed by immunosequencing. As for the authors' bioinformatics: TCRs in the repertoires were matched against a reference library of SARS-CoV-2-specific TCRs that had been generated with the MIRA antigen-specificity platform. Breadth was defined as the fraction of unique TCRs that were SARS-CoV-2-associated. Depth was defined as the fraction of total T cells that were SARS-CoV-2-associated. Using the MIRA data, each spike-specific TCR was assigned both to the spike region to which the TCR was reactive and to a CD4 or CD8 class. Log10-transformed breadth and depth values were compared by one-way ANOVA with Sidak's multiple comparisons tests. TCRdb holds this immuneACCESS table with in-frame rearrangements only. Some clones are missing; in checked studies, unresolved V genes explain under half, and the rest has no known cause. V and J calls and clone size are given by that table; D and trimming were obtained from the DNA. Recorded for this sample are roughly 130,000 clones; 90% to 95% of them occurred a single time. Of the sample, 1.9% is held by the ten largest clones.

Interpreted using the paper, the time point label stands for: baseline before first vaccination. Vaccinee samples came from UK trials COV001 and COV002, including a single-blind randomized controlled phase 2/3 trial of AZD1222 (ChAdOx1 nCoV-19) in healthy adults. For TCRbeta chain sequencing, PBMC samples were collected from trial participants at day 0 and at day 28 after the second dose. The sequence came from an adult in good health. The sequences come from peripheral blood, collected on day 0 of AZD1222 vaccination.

For the CDR3, the sequence is CASSLGQGGTNEKLFF. The bases read TGTGCCAGCAGCTTAGGACAGGGCGGCACTAATGAAAAACTGTTTTTT. The chain employs TRBV7-9 and TRBJ1-4, and TRBD1 aligns with 7 junction nucleotides. Including the terminal cysteine and phenylalanine, the CDR3 comprises 16 residues. Only the CDR3 portion is preserved as DNA: 48 bases, with reading frame beginning at the first base. Per the germline V gene (reference sequence), SEHNR is the CDR1 and FQNEAQ is the CDR2. V and J are trimmed by 1 base and 2 bases, and the gene matches miss 4 bases of the junction.